Listed here are 7 T cell receptor beta chains from one sample, sequenced in a study of blood T cells in healthy people across ages (dated by TCRdb to the mid-2010s). Receptor amplification or capture employed 5' RACE. Sequencing relied on an Illumina HiSeq 2500. A second PCR of roughly 7 to 11 cycles was performed with a sample-barcoded 5' primer and a J-beta primer mix. TCRdb ran its own pipeline on the public reads, namely fastp trimming at Q25 and MiXCR clone calling, and kept in-frame beta chains. Entries are consolidated by CDR3 protein sequence, retaining the most common genes and DNA. The sample yields more than 700,000 distinct CDR3 sequences; about 53% were counted once. The ten largest clones add up to approximately 40% of the sample. Input material: blood. The receptors here all came from a man older than 75 in good health.

The genes are TRBV27 and TRBJ2-7, with 8 bases that match TRBD2. Germline CDR1 and CDR2: MNHEY and SMNVEV (reference sequence). The V gene end was trimmed by 11 bases and the J gene end by 1 base; junction bases not matched to a gene: 16. This CDR3 region has 16 residues. CDR3 in DNA: TGTGCCTCCGGGGGGCCAGCGGGAGCTGGGTCCTACGAGCAGTACTTC. Its translation is CASGGPAGAGSYEQYF.

This rearrangement joins TRBV5-1 to TRBJ2-7; 11 positions agree with TRBD1. Germline V gene data show CDR1 as SGHRS and CDR2 as YFSETQ. V lost 3 bases, J lost 2 bases, and 4 bases stayed unmatched. The CDR3 runs to 15 residues. CDR3 amino acids: CASSYGTGGTYEQYF. In DNA form, the CDR3 reads TGCGCCAGCAGCTATGGGACAGGGGGGACCTACGAGCAGTACTTC.

The genes are TRBV9 and TRBJ1-2; 10 bases agree with TRBD1. The junction had 13 bases not matched to a gene; V was cut back by 2 bases and J by 6 bases. The CDR3 totals 17 residues. Germline V gene data show CDR1 as SGDLS and CDR2 as YYNGEE. The CDR3 sequence: CASSVELGQGLRNGYTF. The CDR3 DNA reads as TGTGCCAGCAGCGTTGAGTTGGGACAGGGGCTTCGGAATGGCTACACCTTC.

The chain is built from TRBV5-1 and TRBJ1-2; no clear D. The germline V gene has CDR1 SGHRS and CDR2 YFSETQ. The CDR3 sequence is 16 residues long. Trimming stripped 0 bases from V and 3 bases from J, with 15 bases between. The CDR3 sequence is CASSLAGLGLDYGYTF. CDR3 DNA sequence: TGCGCCAGCAGCTTGGCGGGATTGGGGTTGGACTATGGCTACACCTTC.

The chain is built from TRBV4-2 and TRBJ1-1; D unclear. Trimming stripped 6 bases from V and 7 bases from J, with 6 bases between. Germline V gene data show CDR1 as LGHNA and CDR2 as YNFKEQ. CDR3 length equals 10 residues. CDR3 nucleotide sequence: TGTGCCAGCAGGGGATTTGAAGCTTTCTTT. Its protein is CASRGFEAFF.

This clonotype was detected only a few times. The chain combines TRBV6-5 with TRBJ1-4, with 8 positions matching TRBD1. CDR3 size: 15 residues. Germline V gene sequence: CDR1 MNHEY, CDR2 SVGAGI. V lost 6 bases and J lost 3; bases outside the gene matches: 6. As DNA, the CDR3 is TGTGCCAGCAGACTCGACAGGGGTGCTAATGAAAAACTGTTTTTT. It codes for CASRLDRGANEKLFF.

The chain joins TRBV5-1 to TRBJ1-1; D is possibly TRBD1 (6 bases). Germline loops: CDR1 SGHRS, CDR2 YFSETQ. The V end lost 4 bases, the J end lost 4 bases, and 14 bases lay between the germline ends. The CDR3 runs 14 residues. CDR3 residues: CASSVGGQGTEAFF. The CDR3 nucleotides are TGCGCCAGCAGCGTGGGGGGGCAGGGCACTGAAGCTTTCTTT.